This TCR beta chain appears in the sequencing data of a study of blood T cells in healthy people across ages. The CDR3 length is 14 residues. From germline, CDR1 is SSHAT and CDR2 FNYEAQ (reference sequence). Each donor had about 10 milliliters of peripheral blood drawn. In each sample, at least 6 million PBMCs were isolated. The extraction recovered at least 6 micrograms of total RNA per sample. This clonotype was observed a few times. A second PCR of 7 to 11 cycles used a sample-barcoded 5' primer and a J-beta primer mix. TCRdb reprocessed the 5' RACE reads with MiXCR, giving one entry per CDR3 protein. The data show about 510,000 distinct CDR3 sequences, about 27% seen once. The same specimen was also included in a second study, on T cells of mothers and their children.

The receptor's source is a boy aged 2 to 10 in good health. The V and J genes are TRBV7-7 and TRBJ2-1; D is undetermined. The J call is in doubt because the DNA end fits TRBJ2-5 better. The sample taken for sequencing was blood. CDR3 DNA sequence: TGTGCCAGCAGCCCCCCCTCACTACAAGAGACCCAGTACTTC. Residues: CASSPPSLQETQYF.